The 27 T cell receptor beta chains presented below share a single source sample, sequenced in a study of blood T cell repertoires in COVID-19. Here immunoSEQ multiplex PCR was the method, and the copy in TCRdb shows in-frame clones only, minus some. Of about 300,000 clones in the sample, around four fifths are singletons; the top ten hold roughly 10%. Sequences were obtained from peripheral blood. The source is a woman in her forties or fifties who had recovered from COVID-19.

The V gene is TRBV3-1 (or the pseudogene TRBV3-2), the J gene TRBJ1-2, with 11 bases identical to TRBD1. The germline V gene encodes CDR1 LGHDT and CDR2 YNNKEL (reference sequence). This CDR3 is 16 amino acids long. The junction had 7 bases not matched to a gene; V was cut back by 4 bases and J by 3 bases. CDR3 region: CASSPDRGRLDYGYTF. CDR3 DNA sequence: TGTGCCAGCAGCCCGGACAGGGGGCGCCTGGACTATGGCTACACCTTC.

The chain links TRBV12-3 or TRBV12-4 to TRBJ1-1; a possible D gene is TRBD1 (5 bases). Trimming shortened V by 3 bases and J by 6 bases, and 11 bases separated the two germline ends. The CDR3 length is 13 residues. CDR3 protein: CASSLAGYSEAFF. The CDR3 bases are TGTGCCAGCAGTTTGGCAGGGTATTCTGAAGCTTTCTTT.

This sequence joins TRBV15 and TRBJ1-1; D gene uncertain. V lost 3 bases and J 4 bases, leaving 6 bases between the germline ends. This CDR3 region has 12 residues. Germline CDR1 and CDR2: LNHNV and YYDKDF (reference sequence). The CDR3 sequence is CATSSQATEAFF. CDR3 DNA sequence: TGTGCCACCAGCAGCCAGGCCACTGAAGCTTTCTTT.

The chain recombines TRBV4-1 with TRBJ2-1; 11 bases agree with TRBD2. Germline loops: CDR1 MGHRA, CDR2 YSYEKL. With 0 bases clipped from V and 9 bases from J, the junction kept 10 bases outside the gene matches. The CDR3 loop spans 17 amino acids. DNA of the CDR3: TGCGCCAGCAGCCAAGAGAGACTAGCGGGGAAGTCCACTGAGCAGTTCTTC. Amino acid sequence: CASSQERLAGKSTEQFF.

The V and J genes are TRBV5-1 and TRBJ2-7; TRBD2 aligns across 7 bases. Germline V CDR1 and CDR2: SGHRS, YFSETQ. The CDR3 totals 16 residues. With 1 base clipped from V and 6 bases from J, the junction kept 13 bases outside the gene matches. CDR3 sequence: CASSLFSGGSNSEQYF. CDR3 sequence (DNA): TGCGCCAGCAGCTTGTTCAGTGGCGGGAGTAATTCCGAGCAGTACTTC.

In DNA, the CDR3 is TGCAGCGTTGCCGCACAGGGGCCTCCCTACGAGCAGTACTTC. Translated: CSVAAQGPPYEQYF. The rearrangement uses TRBV29-1 and TRBJ2-7, with 7 bases identical to TRBD1. The CDR3 is 14 residues long. CDR1 and CDR2 from the germline V gene are SQVTM and ANQGSEA. V lost 4 bases, J lost 2 bases, and 8 bases stayed unmatched.

V and J are TRBV4-3 and TRBJ2-3; D is ambiguous. The CDR3 covers 16 residues. The germline V and J ends were trimmed by 0 bases and 3 bases, with 13 bases remaining between them. CDR1 and CDR2 (germline): LGHNA, YSLEER. The CDR3: CASSQDGFVTTDTQYF. The CDR3 DNA reads TGCGCCAGCAGCCAAGACGGGTTCGTTACAACAGATACGCAGTATTTT.

This clone has a handful of counts. The chain joins TRBV5-8 to TRBJ2-2; unclear D gene. The V end lost 0 bases, the J end lost 4 bases, and 13 bases lay between the germline ends. The length of the CDR3 is 16 residues. CDR1 and CDR2 (germline): SGHTS, YDEGEE. The CDR3 loop is CASSLGSPTFTGELFF. As DNA, the CDR3 is TGTGCCAGCAGCTTGGGGAGCCCCACTTTCACCGGGGAGCTGTTTTTT. Variable domain in full (rest from reference TRBV5-8 and TRBJ2-2): EAGVTQSPTHLIKTRGQQATLRCSPISGHTSVYWYQQALGLGLQFLLWYDEGEERNRGNFPPRFSGRQFPNYSSELNVNALELEDSALYLCASSLGSPTFTGELFFGEGSRLTVL.

V usage is TRBV12-2 and J usage is TRBJ2-7; TRBD1 is taken as the D call from the table, unchecked against the DNA. TRBV12-2 is shown as a pseudogene. CDR3 length: 21 residues. The CDR3 is CASRNLIPGQAHPLRIYEQYF. CDR3 in DNA: TGTGCAAGTCGAAACCTCATACCGGGACAGGCTCATCCCCTCCGGATCTACGAGCAGTACTTC.

The chain employs TRBV5-1 and TRBJ1-1; D is ambiguous. Germline CDR1 reads SGHRS; CDR2 reads YFSETQ. The CDR3 consists of 14 residues. V was shortened by 0 bases and J by 7 bases, with 13 bases between the two germline ends. CDR3 loop: CASSLDRATYEAFF. In DNA, the CDR3 is TGCGCCAGCAGCTTGGACAGAGCCACTTATGAAGCTTTCTTT.

This chain links TRBV28 with TRBJ1-2, with D perhaps matching TRBD1 (6 bases). The CDR3 sequence is 13 residues long. Per the germline V gene, CDR1 is MDHEN and CDR2 is SYDVKM. Trimming removed 6 bases at V and 3 bases at J, with 11 bases between. The CDR3 loop is CASSIQGYYGYTF. CDR3 sequence (DNA): TGTGCCAGCAGCATTCAGGGGTACTATGGCTACACCTTC.

This clone has more than one count but fewer than ten. The chain uses TRBV15 and TRBJ2-7; the match to TRBD2 covers 7 bases. Germline V lookup: CDR1 LNHNV, CDR2 YYDKDF (reference sequence). CDR3 length: 14 amino acids. V trimming: 8 bases; J trimming: 0 bases; junction bases outside the gene matches: 7. The CDR3 DNA sequence: TGTGCCACCCGGGCTAGCGGTAGCTCCTACGAGCAGTACTTC. It specifies CATRASGSSYEQYF.

The rearrangement uses TRBV30 and TRBJ2-7; 9 positions agree with TRBD1. J lost 6 bases, V lost 3 bases, and 9 bases had no gene match. CDR3 length: 14 residues. Germline lookup yields CDR1 GTSNPN and CDR2 SVGIG (reference sequence). The CDR3 protein is CAWSLGQGIIEQYF. The DNA for the CDR3 is TGTGCCTGGAGCCTCGGACAGGGGATCATCGAGCAGTACTTC.

V usage is TRBV7-9 and J usage is TRBJ2-3; 8 bases are shared with TRBD2. The CDR3 sequence is 15 residues long. Germline V CDR1 and CDR2: SEHNR, FQNEAQ (reference sequence). V lost 5 bases to trimming and J lost 1 base; unmatched junction nucleotides: 5. CDR3 nucleotide sequence: TGTGCCAGCAGCCGGATTAGCGGGGGCACAGATACGCAGTATTTT. Protein product: CASSRISGGTDTQYF.

The chain recombines TRBV2 with TRBJ2-2; 10 nucleotides agree with TRBD2. Germline V lookup: CDR1 SNHLY, CDR2 FYNNEI. The CDR3 is 15 amino acids. The V gene end was trimmed by 4 bases and the J gene end by 3 bases; junction bases not matched to a gene: 2. The CDR3 spells CASSGLAGDTGELFF. The CDR3 DNA sequence: TGTGCCAGCAGTGGGCTAGCGGGGGACACCGGGGAGCTGTTTTTT.

The chain links TRBV4-2 to TRBJ2-1; TRBD1 aligns across 8 bases. Germline loops: CDR1 LGHNA, CDR2 YNFKEQ. J gave up 6 bases and V 8 bases, and 12 bases lay outside the gene matches. The CDR3 runs 15 residues. The CDR3 DNA reads TGTGCCAGCGGACCCGGACAGGGACCCGGCAATGAGCAGTTCTTC. It is translated as CASGPGQGPGNEQFF.

V is TRBV5-4 and J is TRBJ2-4, with TRBD1 matching 10 bases. Germline lookup yields CDR1 SGHNT and CDR2 YYREEE (reference sequence). This CDR3 contains 14 residues. The J segment lost 5 bases and the V segment lost 5 bases, leaving 4 bases of the junction unmatched. The CDR3 DNA is TGTGCCAGCAGTTCCGGACAGGGGGAAAACATTCAGTACTTC. Amino acids: CASSSGQGENIQYF.

V usage is TRBV2 and J usage is TRBJ1-5; TRBD1 matches at 7 bases. This CDR3 has 17 amino acids. With V trimmed by 5 bases and J by 2 bases, 12 bases remained unmatched. Germline V lookup: CDR1 SNHLY, CDR2 FYNNEI. This chain's CDR3 is CASSPGTEVVGNQPQHF. CDR3 DNA: TGTGCCAGCAGTCCCGGGACAGAAGTGGTAGGCAATCAGCCCCAGCATTTT.

V usage is TRBV30 and J usage is TRBJ2-7; D might be TRBD2 (6 bases). Germline assignment: CDR1 GTSNPN and CDR2 SVGIG (reference sequence). V lost 3 bases to trimming and J lost 5 bases, with 23 bases between them. The CDR3 has 16 amino acids. The CDR3 DNA follows: TGTGCCTGGAGGCACCTCGTGGGGGGACGGAGGCACGAGCAGTACTTC. Protein sequence: CAWRHLVGGRRHEQYF.

The chain employs TRBV5-8 and TRBJ2-1; TRBD2 matches 10 bases. The germline V gene has CDR1 SGHTS and CDR2 YDEGEE. This CDR3 has 15 amino acids. V gave up 2 bases and J gave up 8 bases; unmatched junction bases: 7. The CDR3 nucleotides read TGTGCCAGCAGCTTCGGCCTAGCGGGAGCCGATGAGCAGTTCTTC. Amino acid sequence: CASSFGLAGADEQFF. Full variable domain (outside the CDR3, taken from reference TRBV5-8 and TRBJ2-1): EAGVTQSPTHLIKTRGQQATLRCSPISGHTSVYWYQQALGLGLQFLLWYDEGEERNRGNFPPRFSGRQFPNYSSELNVNALELEDSALYLCASSFGLAGADEQFFGPGTRLTVL.

The chain links TRBV7-9 to TRBJ1-2; 8 bases agree with TRBD1. Germline V CDR1 and CDR2: SEHNR, FQNEAQ (reference sequence). The CDR3 is 13 amino acids. Losses at the gene ends were 6 bases for V and 7 bases for J; bases not matched to a gene: 7. CDR3 nucleotide sequence: TGTGCCAGCAGGCAGGACAGGGATATTGGCTACACCTTC. Protein product: CASRQDRDIGYTF.

The chain joins TRBV5-1 to TRBJ2-2, with a weak D call TRBD2 (6 bases). V lost 0 bases to trimming and J lost 6 bases, with 15 bases between them. Germline CDR1 SGHRS, CDR2 YFSETQ. The CDR3 has 16 amino acids. Here the CDR3 DNA reads TGCGCCAGCAGCTTGGACACTAGCAGCGGAGCCGGGGAGCTGTTTTTT. This sequence encodes CASSLDTSSGAGELFF.

The sample holds one count of this clone. This chain links TRBV6-4 with TRBJ1-2, with D possibly matching TRBD1 (5 bases). CDR1 and CDR2 from the germline V gene are MRHNA and SNTAGT. V lost 4 bases and J 7 bases, leaving 16 bases between the germline ends. The CDR3 extends over 14 amino acids. This chain's CDR3 is CASSAGEGLAGYTF. The CDR3 bases are TGTGCCAGCAGTGCTGGGGAGGGGCTGGCTGGCTACACCTTC.

The rearrangement joins TRBV28 to TRBJ2-5, with 11 bases aligning to TRBD2. CDR1 is MDHEN and CDR2 is SYDVKM in the germline V gene. The CDR3 extends over 15 amino acids. J lost 5 bases, V lost 6 bases, and 8 bases had no gene match. CDR3 loop: CASSSSGRRGETQYF. In DNA form, the CDR3 reads TGTGCCAGCAGCTCTAGCGGGAGGAGGGGGGAGACCCAGTACTTC.

The V call is TRBV28, the J call TRBJ2-1; 9 positions match TRBD1. Per germline, CDR1 MDHEN and CDR2 SYDVKM. The CDR3 consists of 14 residues. Germline trimming cut 6 bases from V and 8 bases from J; bases unmatched to any gene: 8. The CDR3 reads CASRSLGQGHEQFF. CDR3 nucleotides: TGTGCCAGCAGATCCTTAGGACAGGGGCATGAGCAGTTCTTC.

J is TRBJ2-3 and V is TRBV25-1, with D perhaps TRBD1 (7 bases). This CDR3 spans 15 amino acids. Germline V lookup: CDR1 MGHDK, CDR2 SYGVNS. V was pared by 6 bases and J by 4 bases, with 17 bases between. The CDR3 protein is CASSSGGGRADTQYF. The DNA for the CDR3 is TGTGCCAGCAGCTCCGGAGGGGGCAGAGCAGATACGCAGTATTTT.

This clone came up once. The gene calls are TRBV27 and TRBJ2-6; the match to TRBD1 covers 9 bases. After removal of 8 bases from V and 6 bases from J, the junction contained 17 bases not matched to a gene. The CDR3 covers 18 residues. CDR1 is MNHEY, CDR2 SMNVEV, per germline (reference sequence). CDR3 residues: CASGRGGTGPLVANVLTF. The DNA of the CDR3 is TGTGCCAGCGGAAGGGGTGGGACAGGGCCGTTAGTGGCCAACGTCCTGACTTTC.